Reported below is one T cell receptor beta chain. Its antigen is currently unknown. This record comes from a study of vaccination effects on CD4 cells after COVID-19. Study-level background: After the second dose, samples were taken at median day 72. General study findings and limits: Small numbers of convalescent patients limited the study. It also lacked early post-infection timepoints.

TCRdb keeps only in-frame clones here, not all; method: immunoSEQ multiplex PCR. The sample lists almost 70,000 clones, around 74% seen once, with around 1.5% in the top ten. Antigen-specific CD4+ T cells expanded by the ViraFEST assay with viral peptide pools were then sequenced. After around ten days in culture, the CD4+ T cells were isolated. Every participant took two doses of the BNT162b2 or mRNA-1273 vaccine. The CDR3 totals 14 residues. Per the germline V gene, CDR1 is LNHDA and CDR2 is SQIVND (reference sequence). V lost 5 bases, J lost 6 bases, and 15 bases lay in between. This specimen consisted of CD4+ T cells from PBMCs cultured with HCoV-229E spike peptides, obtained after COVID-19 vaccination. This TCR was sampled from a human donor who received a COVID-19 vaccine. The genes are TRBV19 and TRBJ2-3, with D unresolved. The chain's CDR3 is CASSVLFVADTQYF. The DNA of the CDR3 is TGTGCCAGTAGTGTACTTTTTGTTGCGGATACGCAGTATTTT. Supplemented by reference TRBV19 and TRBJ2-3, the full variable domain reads DGGITQSPKYLFRKEGQNVTLSCEQNLNHDAMYWYRQDPGQGLRLIYYSQIVNDFQKGDIAEGYSVSREKKESFPLTVTSAQKNPTAFYLCASSVLFVADTQYFGPGTRLTVL.